This T cell receptor (beta chain) was profiled in a study of PD-1 and CTLA-4 blockade in melanoma. Sequencing used immunoSEQ multiplex PCR; TCRdb keeps in-frame clones, though not all of them. Of some 21,000 clones in the sample, roughly 88% were seen once. This TCR was recovered from a human donor with melanoma. Sequencing used CD8+ T cells from peripheral blood, obtained before anti-PD-1 treatment.

The chain's CDR3 is CASSHFKGAGEGGYTF. DNA of the CDR3: TGTGCCAGCAGCCATTTCAAGGGGGCGGGAGAAGGAGGCTACACCTTC. The chain recombines TRBV7-8 with TRBJ1-2; 7 bases agree with TRBD1. The CDR3 has 16 amino acids. J gave up 8 bases and V 5 bases, and 17 bases lay outside the gene matches. The germline V gene encodes CDR1 SGHVS and CDR2 FQNEAQ.